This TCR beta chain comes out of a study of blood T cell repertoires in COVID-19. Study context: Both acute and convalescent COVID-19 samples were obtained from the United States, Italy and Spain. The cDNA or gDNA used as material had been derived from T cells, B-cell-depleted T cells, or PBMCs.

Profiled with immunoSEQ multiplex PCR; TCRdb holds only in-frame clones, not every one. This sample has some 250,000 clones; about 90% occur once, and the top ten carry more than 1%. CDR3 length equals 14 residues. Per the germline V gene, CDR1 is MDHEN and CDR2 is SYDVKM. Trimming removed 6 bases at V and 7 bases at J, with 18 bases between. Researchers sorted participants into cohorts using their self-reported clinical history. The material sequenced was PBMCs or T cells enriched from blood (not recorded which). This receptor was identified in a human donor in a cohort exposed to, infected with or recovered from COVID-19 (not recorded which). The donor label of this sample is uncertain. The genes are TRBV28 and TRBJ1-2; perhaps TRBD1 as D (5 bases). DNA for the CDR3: TGTGCCAGCAGGGGAAAAGGGGTAAGACGTGGCTACACCTTC. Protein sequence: CASRGKGVRRGYTF.